The T cell receptor beta chain described here comes from a study of cytomegalovirus exposure and HLA in healthy donors. This CDR3 comprises 13 residues. CDR1 is SNHLY, CDR2 FYNNEI, per germline. The V end was cut by 3 bases, the J end by 4 bases, with 9 bases between. PCR employed 60 Vbeta and 13 Jbeta primers. Only in-frame clones appear in the TCRdb table, and some are missing; sequencing was by immunoSEQ multiplex PCR. This sample yields roughly 100,000 clones, of which around 86% are seen a single time; 6.9% belongs to the top ten. The TCR originated in a man aged 25 to 40 in good health and CMV-seropositive. Sequenced: PBMCs. The chain combines TRBV2 with TRBJ1-1; D is perhaps TRBD1 (5 bases). In DNA, the CDR3 is TGTGCCAGCAGTGATCAGGGAGGCACTGAAGCTTTCTTT. Encoded protein: CASSDQGGTEAFF.